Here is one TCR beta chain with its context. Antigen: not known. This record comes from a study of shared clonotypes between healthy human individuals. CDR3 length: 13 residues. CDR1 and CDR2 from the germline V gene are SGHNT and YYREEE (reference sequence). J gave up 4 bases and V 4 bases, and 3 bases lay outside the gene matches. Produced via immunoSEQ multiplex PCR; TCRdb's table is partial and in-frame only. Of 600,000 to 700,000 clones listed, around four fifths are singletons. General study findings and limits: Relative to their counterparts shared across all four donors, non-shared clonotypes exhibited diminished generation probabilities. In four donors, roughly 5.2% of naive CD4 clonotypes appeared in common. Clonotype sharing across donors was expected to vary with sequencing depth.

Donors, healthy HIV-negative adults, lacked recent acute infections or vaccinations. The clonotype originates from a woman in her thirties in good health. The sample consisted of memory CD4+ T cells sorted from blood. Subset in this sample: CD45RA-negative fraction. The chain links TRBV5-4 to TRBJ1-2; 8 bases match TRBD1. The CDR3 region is CASSPDRGYGYTF. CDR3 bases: TGTGCCAGCAGCCCTGACAGGGGCTATGGCTACACCTTC. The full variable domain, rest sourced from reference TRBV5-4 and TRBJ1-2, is ETGVTQSPTHLIKTRGQQVTLRCSSQSGHNTVSWYQQALGQGPQFIFQYYREEENGRGNFPPRFSGLQFPNYSSELNVNALELDDSALYLCASSPDRGYGYTFGSGTRLTVV.